The 19 T cell receptor beta chains below all came from one sample that was sequenced in a study of T cell repertoires in cytomegalovirus infection. TCRdb re-called the reads with MiXCR, one entry per CDR3 protein. This table holds approximately 190,000 distinct CDR3 sequences, 7.5% to 10% found once. Sequences were obtained from PBMCs. The receptors shown here come from a human donor in good health (CMV status not recorded). Some clones in this sample may be carry-over from other donors' samples.

This clonotype was seen at least ten times. This sequence joins TRBV6-2 or TRBV6-3 and TRBJ1-1, with D uncertain. The V end lost 6 bases, the J end lost 4 bases, and 15 bases lay between the germline ends. The germline CDR1 and CDR2 sequences are MNHEY and SVGEGT. The CDR3 covers 14 residues. For the CDR3, the DNA is TGTGCCAGCAGCTATGAAACTAGTTCCACTGAAGCTTTCTTT. Protein: CASSYETSSTEAFF.

This clonotype was seen a handful of times. The gene calls are TRBV12-3 or TRBV12-4 and TRBJ2-5, with D uncertain. The germline V and J ends were trimmed by 5 bases and 2 bases, with 12 bases remaining between them. The CDR3 has 14 residues. CDR3 sequence (DNA): TGTGCCAGCAGTCGACTGGGTGAGCAAGAGACCCAGTACTTC. This encodes CASSRLGEQETQYF.

Ten or more counts support this clonotype. V gene TRBV28 combines with J gene TRBJ2-3; TRBD1 aligns across 10 bases. V dropped 7 bases and J dropped 1; count of bases not matched to a gene: 5. Germline CDR1 is MDHEN and CDR2 is SYDVKM. This CDR3 has 15 amino acids. The CDR3 loop is CASTVTGGRTDTQYF. CDR3 bases: TGTGCCAGCACCGTGACAGGGGGCCGCACAGATACGCAGTATTTT.

Ten or more counts support this clonotype. V usage is TRBV7-2 and J usage is TRBJ1-4; D perhaps matches TRBD1 (5 bases). The CDR3 is 15 amino acids. Germline-derived CDR1 and CDR2 are SGHTA and FQGNSA. V was shortened by 2 bases and J by 8 bases, with 15 bases between the two germline ends. Here the CDR3 reads CASSLTGTWGEKLFF. CDR3 bases: TGTGCCAGCAGCTTAACCGGGACCTGGGGGGAAAAACTGTTTTTT.

V usage is TRBV19 and J usage is TRBJ1-5; tentative D call: TRBD1 (6 bases). CDR3 length equals 15 residues. Germline V gene lookup returns CDR1 LNHDA and CDR2 SQIVND (reference sequence). The ends were cut back, 3 bases at V and 4 bases at J, with 13 bases in the middle. In DNA form, the CDR3 reads TGTGCCAGTAGTATGGTTCGGCAGGGGAATCAGCCCCAGCATTTT. This translates into CASSMVRQGNQPQHF.

This clonotype has only a few counts. The CDR3 DNA reads as TGTGCCAGTAGCCTAAAGGCAGGGGACACTGAAGCTTTCTTT. Translated: CASSLKAGDTEAFF. The chain links TRBV19 to TRBJ1-1; D possibly corresponds to TRBD1 (6 bases). CDR1 and CDR2 (germline): LNHDA, SQIVND (reference sequence). This CDR3 is 14 amino acids long. Trimming left V 6 bases short and J 3 bases short, with 14 bases between.

This clonotype appeared a few times. V gene TRBV20-1 combines with J gene TRBJ2-1; possibly TRBD1 for D (6 bases). With 8 bases removed from V and 13 bases from J, the gap between germline ends came to 15 bases. Per germline, CDR1 DFQATT and CDR2 SNEGSKA (reference sequence). The CDR3 has 10 residues. The DNA for the CDR3 is TGCAGTTTCCAGGGGACGGAACAGTTCTTC. This codes for CSFQGTEQFF.

As DNA, the CDR3 is TGTGCCAGCAGTTATCCCCCCAGCGGGAGCTCCTACAATGAGCAGTTCTTC. This gives the protein CASSYPPSGSSYNEQFF. V is TRBV27 and J is TRBJ2-1; 8 bases align to TRBD2. The CDR3 covers 17 residues. Germline loops: CDR1 MNHEY, CDR2 SMNVEV (reference sequence). With 4 bases clipped from V and 0 bases from J, the junction kept 8 bases outside the gene matches.

J is TRBJ2-3 and V is TRBV18; TRBD1 or TRBD2 may be the D gene (5 bases each). Per germline, CDR1 KGHSH and CDR2 LQKENI. The germline V and J ends were trimmed by 6 bases and 0 bases, with 16 bases remaining between them. The length of the CDR3 is 16 residues. As DNA, the CDR3 is TGTGCCAGCTCCTTGGGACCATCGACTAGCACAGATACGCAGTATTTT. The encoded protein is CASSLGPSTSTDTQYF.

This clonotype was seen repeatedly, ten times or more. The V gene is TRBV7-9, the J gene TRBJ1-1; a weak D match, TRBD1 (5 bases). Germline values: CDR1 SEHNR, CDR2 FQNEAQ (reference sequence). The CDR3 sequence is 15 residues long. Trimming shortened V by 0 bases and J by 1 base, and 9 bases separated the two germline ends. The DNA of the CDR3 is TGTGCCAGCAGCTTAGCGGGGGGACCGAACACTGAAGCTTTCTTT. It codes for CASSLAGGPNTEAFF.

This clonotype was observed at least ten times. The rearrangement uses TRBV7-6 and TRBJ2-3, with TRBD2 matching over 10 bases. J gave up 0 bases and V 1 base, and 7 bases lay outside the gene matches. The V gene's germline CDR1 is SGHVS and CDR2 FNYEAQ. This CDR3 region has 18 residues. CDR3 protein: CASSLGLAGVSSTDTQYF. The DNA for the CDR3 is TGTGCCAGCAGCTTAGGCCTAGCGGGGGTCAGTAGCACAGATACGCAGTATTTT.

This clonotype was seen ten or more times. The chain has TRBV19 and TRBJ1-2; D remains unclear. Germline CDR1 reads LNHDA; CDR2 reads SQIVND (reference sequence). Deletions cut 3 bases from V and 8 bases from J, with 16 bases between. The CDR3 totals 14 residues. As DNA, the CDR3 is TGTGCCAGTAGTATCCCCCCGACTGATCGGGGCTACACCTTC. It translates to CASSIPPTDRGYTF.

This clonotype showed up just a few times. The V and J genes are TRBV29-1 and TRBJ2-3, with 8 bases matching TRBD1. The CDR3 runs to 16 residues. V gave up 0 bases and J gave up 0 bases; unmatched junction bases: 5. Germline lookup yields CDR1 SQVTM and CDR2 ANQGSEA. CDR3 sequence reads: CSVEEGQGVSTDTQYF. The DNA for the CDR3 is TGCAGCGTTGAAGAAGGACAGGGAGTAAGCACAGATACGCAGTATTTT.

This clonotype was picked up a small number of times. The J gene is TRBJ1-5, the V gene TRBV15; tentatively, D is TRBD1 (6 bases). Germline CDR1 LNHNV, CDR2 YYDKDF (reference sequence). The CDR3 sequence is 17 residues long. V was cut by 0 bases and J by 1 base, with 13 bases left in between. The CDR3 DNA reads TGTGCCACCAGCAGAGAGTCGGCAGGGGCGAGCAATCAGCCCCAGCATTTT. Translation: CATSRESAGASNQPQHF.

This clonotype has ten or more counts. The rearrangement uses TRBV6-1 and TRBJ2-1, with 12 bases lining up with TRBD1. Losses at the gene ends were 4 bases for V and 8 bases for J; bases not matched to a gene: 9. The CDR3 spans 16 residues. The germline CDR1 and CDR2 sequences are MNHNS and SASEGT. As DNA, the CDR3 is TGTGCCAGCAGTGTGATGTCCGGGACAGGGGGCTATGAGCAGTTCTTC. This sequence encodes CASSVMSGTGGYEQFF.

V gene TRBV9 combines with J gene TRBJ1-1; no firm D call. V shed 4 bases and J shed 1 base, with 11 bases lying between them. The CDR3 is made up of 14 amino acids. Germline lookup yields CDR1 SGDLS and CDR2 YYNGEE. CDR3 in DNA: TGTGCCAGCAGCCCTGGCGAGAGGAACACTGAAGCTTTCTTT. Residues: CASSPGERNTEAFF.

This clonotype came up a few times. The chain uses TRBV5-4 and TRBJ1-4; D is uncertain. The CDR3 totals 15 residues. The germline CDR1 and CDR2 sequences are SGHNT and YYREEE (reference sequence). V lost 4 bases to trimming and J lost 0 bases, with 10 bases between them. The CDR3 sequence: CASSAGWSTNEKLFF. The CDR3 DNA is TGTGCCAGCAGCGCCGGTTGGTCAACTAATGAAAAACTGTTTTTT.

The sample holds many counts of this clonotype. The chain has TRBV7-9 and TRBJ1-5; D is possibly TRBD1 (5 bases). The CDR3 has 16 amino acids. Looked up from germline, CDR1 is SEHNR and CDR2 is FQNEAQ (reference sequence). V lost 1 base and J lost 4, with 14 bases in between. In nucleotides, the CDR3 is TGTGCCAGCAGCTTAGGATCCGGGACGGTAAATCAGCCCCAGCATTTT. Its protein product is CASSLGSGTVNQPQHF. Full variable domain (outside the CDR3, taken from reference TRBV7-9 and TRBJ1-5): DTGVSQNPRHKITKRGQNVTFRCDPISEHNRLYWYRQTLGQGPEFLTYFQNEAQLEKSRLLSDRFSAERPKGSFSTLEIQRTEQGDSAMYLCASSLGSGTVNQPQHFGDGTRLSIL.

The chain uses TRBV11-2 and TRBJ1-2, with no clear D. Per the germline V gene, CDR1 is SGHAT and CDR2 is FQNNGV. This CDR3 spans 14 amino acids. The V end was cut by 1 base, the J end by 2 bases, with 8 bases between. The CDR3 loop is CASSLAPVNYGYTF. The CDR3 nucleotides are TGTGCCAGCAGCTTAGCGCCGGTGAACTATGGCTACACCTTC.